This entry is about one T cell receptor (beta chain). The antigen remains unidentified. This sample was included in a study of T cell responses to AZD1222 COVID-19 vaccine. Study overall: Second-dose timings of about 4 or about 12 weeks were pooled.

Assay: immunoSEQ multiplex PCR; the TCRdb copy retains only in-frame clones and omits some. Of 100,000 or so clones in the sample, roughly 87% were seen once. The CDR3 has 13 residues. V was clipped by 1 base and J by 11 bases, with 15 bases between them. The germline gives CDR1 SGHDT, CDR2 YYEEEE. Study-wide results and limits: Without day 14 samples, only post-peak T cell repertoires were studied.

This rearrangement joins TRBV5-6 to TRBJ1-1; a possible D gene is TRBD1 (5 bases). This TCR derives from an adult in good health. The sample consisted of peripheral blood, taken on day 0 of AZD1222 vaccination. The CDR3 DNA reads TGTGCCAGCAGCTTGCGGCAGGGATGGCTCGCTTTCTTT. This translates into CASSLRQGWLAFF.